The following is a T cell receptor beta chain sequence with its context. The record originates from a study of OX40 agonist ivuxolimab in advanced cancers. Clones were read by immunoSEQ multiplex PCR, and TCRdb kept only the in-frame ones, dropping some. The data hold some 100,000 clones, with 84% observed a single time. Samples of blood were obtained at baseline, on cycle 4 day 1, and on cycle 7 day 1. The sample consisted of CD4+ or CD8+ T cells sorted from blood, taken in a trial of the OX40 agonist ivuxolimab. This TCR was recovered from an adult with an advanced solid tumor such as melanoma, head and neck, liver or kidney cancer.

The CDR3 nucleotides are TGCGCCAGCGGTGGAAACAGTAGGACAGATACGCAGTATTTT. Translated: CASGGNSRTDTQYF. V and J are TRBV10-2 and TRBJ2-3; D remains unclear. This CDR3 region has 14 residues. Germline V gives CDR1 WSHSY, CDR2 SAAADI. V shed 8 bases and J shed 3 bases, with 15 bases lying between them.